Listed below are T cell receptor beta chains from one sample, sequenced in a study of blood T cells in healthy people across ages. TCRdb analysed the 5' RACE reads with MiXCR anew, one entry per CDR3 protein. The table includes about 970,000 distinct CDR3 sequences, roughly half detected once. Sequencing was performed on blood. These receptors were collected from a woman in her sixties or seventies in good health. The CDR3 runs from the conserved cysteine through the conserved F or W. The order of the fields is J gene, clone size, V gene, D gene, CDR3 length, CDR3 protein, CDR3 DNA. A D gene is named only where the DNA matches it firmly. Size tells how often a clone was seen (once, few, many) or the class of an expanded clone, and some rows leave it out.

TRBJ2-7,NA,TRBV27,NA,12,CASSPAQSEQYF,TGTGCCAGCAGTCCCGCCCAGAGCGAGCAGTACTTC
TRBJ2-3,few,TRBV27,TRBD2,17,CASSLRLAGGGKDTQYF,TGTGCCAGCAGTTTACGGTTAGCGGGAGGAGGGAAAGATACGCAGTATTTT
TRBJ2-3,NA,TRBV28,NA,14,CASKEQGDTDTQYF,TGTGCCAGCAAGGAACAGGGCGACACAGATACGCAGTATTTT
TRBJ2-7,few,TRBV7-2,TRBD2,14,CASSTGLAIDEQYF,TGTGCCAGCAGCACGGGACTAGCGATCGACGAGCAGTACTTC
TRBJ2-5,few,TRBV5-1,NA,15,CASRLWGVEQETQYF,TGCGCCAGCAGGCTGTGGGGTGTTGAACAAGAGACCCAGTACTTC
TRBJ2-1,NA,TRBV11-2,NA,13,CASSYNSRGEQFF,TGTGCCAGCAGCTATAACTCCCGGGGTGAGCAGTTCTTC
TRBJ2-5,NA,TRBV3-1,TRBD2,15,CASSQVLAGGGTQYF,TGTGCCAGCAGCCAAGTACTAGCGGGCGGGGGGACCCAGTACTTC
TRBJ2-5,NA,TRBV6-6,NA,15,CASNLGVGYQETQYF,TGTGCCAGCAACCTAGGCGTCGGATACCAAGAGACCCAGTACTTC
TRBJ2-7,few,TRBV21-1,NA,10,CASSNSEQYF,TGTGCCAGCAGCAATTCCGAGCAGTACTTC
TRBJ2-7,few,TRBV27,NA,14,CASSLIPGLREQYF,TGTGCCAGCAGTTTAATCCCGGGACTGCGCGAGCAGTACTTC
TRBJ2-1,few,TRBV5-1,TRBD1,16,CASSLGHATGGLEQFF,TGCGCCAGCAGCTTGGGTCACGCGACAGGGGGACTTGAGCAGTTCTTC
TRBJ2-6,NA,TRBV28,NA,15,CGSTLRSSGANVLTF,TGTGGCAGCACTCTTAGGAGCTCTGGGGCCAACGTCCTGACTTTC
TRBJ2-1,NA,TRBV20-1,NA,12,CSALTPSYEQFF,TGCAGTGCTCTGACTCCGAGCTATGAGCAGTTCTTC
TRBJ1-2,NA,TRBV29-1,TRBD1,13,CSVDPRGQGGYTF,TGCAGCGTTGACCCGAGGGGGCAGGGTGGCTACACCTTC
TRBJ2-7,few,TRBV4-1,TRBD2,15,CASSQLTGGSGEQYF,TGCGCCAGCAGCCAACTCACGGGCGGGAGTGGAGAGCAGTACTTC
TRBJ2-7,NA,TRBV3-1,TRBD1,15,CASGPVGTGPYEQYF,TGTGCCAGCGGCCCCGTGGGGACAGGGCCTTACGAGCAGTACTTC
TRBJ2-7,few,TRBV27,NA,15,CASSLAPGPGYEQYF,TGTGCCAGCAGTTTAGCCCCAGGACCCGGCTACGAGCAGTACTTC
TRBJ2-1,few,TRBV5-1,TRBD2,17,CASSSGTSGHSYNEQFF,TGCGCCAGCAGCTCCGGGACTAGCGGGCACTCCTACAATGAGCAGTTCTTC
TRBJ2-7,few,TRBV6-5,NA,13,CASRSGPWGEQYF,TGTGCCAGCAGGTCGGGACCTTGGGGCGAGCAGTACTTC
TRBJ2-1,NA,TRBV11-2,TRBD2,18,CASGLGTSGRAYYNEQFF,TGTGCCAGCGGCCTGGGGACTAGCGGGAGGGCGTACTACAATGAGCAGTTCTTC
TRBJ2-7,NA,TRBV6-1,TRBD2,15,CASSAGMGLAYEQYF,TGTGCCAGCAGTGCCGGTATGGGACTAGCCTACGAGCAGTACTTC
TRBJ2-5,NA,TRBV27,NA,13,CASSSLTPETQYF,TGTGCCAGCAGTTCACTAACCCCGGAGACCCAGTACTTC
TRBJ2-1,few,TRBV20-1,TRBD2,15,CSASGRLAGHNEQFF,TGCAGTGCATCCGGCCGACTAGCGGGACACAATGAGCAGTTCTTC
TRBJ1-5,NA,TRBV4-1,NA,15,CASSHGVLSNQPQHF,TGCGCCAGCAGCCACGGGGTGCTTAGCAATCAGCCCCAGCATTTT
TRBJ2-7,NA,TRBV6-1,TRBD1,17,CASSDLQGVSTLGEQYF,TGTGCCAGCAGTGACTTACAGGGGGTGTCTACTTTGGGCGAGCAGTACTTC
TRBJ2-3,NA,TRBV5-6,TRBD1,15,CASSFRDRASDTQYF,TGTGCCAGCAGCTTCCGGGACAGGGCGTCAGATACGCAGTATTTT
TRBJ2-5,NA,TRBV7-2,NA,13,CAGSFQGWETQYF,TGTGCCGGCAGCTTCCAGGGTTGGGAGACCCAGTACTTC
TRBJ2-3,few,TRBV11-3,TRBD2,16,CASSFGLAGQTDTQYF,TGTGCCAGCAGCTTTGGACTAGCGGGACAAACAGATACGCAGTATTTT
TRBJ2-1,few,TRBV20-1,TRBD2,14,CSARGREKYNEQFF,TGCAGTGCTAGAGGGCGGGAGAAATACAATGAGCAGTTCTTC
TRBJ2-5,NA,TRBV20-1,TRBD1,13,CSAPPGQGGEQYF,TGCAGTGCTCCACCGGGACAGGGTGGGGAGCAGTACTTC
TRBJ2-1,NA,TRBV3-1,NA,14,CASSQDPQTGEQFF,TGTGCCAGCAGCCAAGACCCACAGACAGGTGAGCAGTTCTTC
TRBJ2-3,NA,TRBV20-1,NA,13,CSAPDQFTDTQYF,TGCAGTGCTCCGGACCAATTCACAGATACGCAGTATTTT
TRBJ2-1,once,TRBV20-1,TRBD1,13,CSARRRQGGEQFF,TGCAGTGCTAGACGAAGACAGGGCGGTGAGCAGTTCTTC
TRBJ2-7,NA,TRBV12-3/TRBV12-4,NA,15,CASSLFQGLSYEQYF,TGTGCCAGCAGTTTATTTCAAGGCCTTTCCTACGAGCAGTACTTC
TRBJ2-7,NA,TRBV29-1,TRBD2,14,CSVAISGAFNEQYF,TGCAGCGTTGCCATCAGCGGGGCTTTCAACGAGCAGTACTTC
TRBJ1-1,few,TRBV4-3,NA,14,CASSQDVRNTEAFF,TGCGCCAGCAGCCAAGACGTGCGGAACACTGAAGCTTTCTTT
TRBJ2-5,few,TRBV7-9,TRBD2,18,CASRGRDILAGVGETQYF,TGTGCCAGCAGAGGCCGGGACATATTAGCGGGAGTTGGAGAGACCCAGTACTTC